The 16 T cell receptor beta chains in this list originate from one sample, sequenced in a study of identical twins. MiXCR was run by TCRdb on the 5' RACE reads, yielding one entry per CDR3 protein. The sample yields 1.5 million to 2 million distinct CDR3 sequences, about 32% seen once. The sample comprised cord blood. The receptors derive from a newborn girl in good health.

The CDR3, as DNA: TGTGCCAGCAGCTTAGTCCGGGCGGTCTACGAGCAGTACTTC. Residues: CASSLVRAVYEQYF. The rearrangement links TRBV7-2 to TRBJ2-7; no definite D call. Germline V CDR1 and CDR2: SGHTA, FQGNSA. The V and J ends lost 1 base and 3 bases respectively, with 10 bases between them. The CDR3 runs to 14 residues.

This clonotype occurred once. The CDR3 region has the DNA TGTGCCAGCAGTTACTCTAATCGGGTGACATACAATGAGCAGTACTTC. Its translation is CASSYSNRVTYNEQYF. The chain employs TRBV6-5 and TRBJ2-1; D not certain. The last part of the DNA fits TRBJ2-7 better; the J call may be wrong. The CDR3 extends over 16 amino acids. Germline loops: CDR1 MNHEY, CDR2 SVGAGI.

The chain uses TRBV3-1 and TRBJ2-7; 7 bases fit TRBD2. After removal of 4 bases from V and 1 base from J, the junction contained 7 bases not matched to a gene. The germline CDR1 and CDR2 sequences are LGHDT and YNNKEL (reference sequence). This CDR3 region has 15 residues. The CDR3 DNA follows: TGTGCCAGCAGCCTGGCTAGCGGAGCATCCTACGAGCAGTACTTC. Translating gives CASSLASGASYEQYF.

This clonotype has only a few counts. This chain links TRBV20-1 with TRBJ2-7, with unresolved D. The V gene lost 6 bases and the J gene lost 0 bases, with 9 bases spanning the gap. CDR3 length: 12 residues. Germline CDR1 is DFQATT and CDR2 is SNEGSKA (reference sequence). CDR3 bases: TGCAGTGCCGGGCTAACCTCCTACGAGCAGTACTTC. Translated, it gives CSAGLTSYEQYF.

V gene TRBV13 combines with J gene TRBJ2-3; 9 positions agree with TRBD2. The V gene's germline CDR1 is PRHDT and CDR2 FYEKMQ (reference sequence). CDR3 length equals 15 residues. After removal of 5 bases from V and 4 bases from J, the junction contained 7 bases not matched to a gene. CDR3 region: CASSRLAGSADTQYF. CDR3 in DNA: TGTGCCAGCAGCCGCCTAGCGGGAAGTGCAGATACGCAGTATTTT.

CDR3 residues: CSARQGGGDTEAFF. CDR3 in DNA: TGCAGTGCTCGACAGGGAGGAGGGGACACTGAAGCTTTCTTT. This rearrangement joins TRBV20-1 to TRBJ1-1; 7 nucleotides align to TRBD1. Trimming took 5 bases from V and 3 from J; bases not matched to a gene: 9. Germline loops: CDR1 DFQATT, CDR2 SNEGSKA (reference sequence). This CDR3 contains 14 residues.

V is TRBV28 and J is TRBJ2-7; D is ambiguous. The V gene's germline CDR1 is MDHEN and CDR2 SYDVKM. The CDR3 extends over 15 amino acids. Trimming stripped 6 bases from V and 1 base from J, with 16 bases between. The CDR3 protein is CASRPRRARSYEQYF. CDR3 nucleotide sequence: TGTGCCAGCAGACCCCGGAGAGCGAGATCCTACGAGCAGTACTTC.

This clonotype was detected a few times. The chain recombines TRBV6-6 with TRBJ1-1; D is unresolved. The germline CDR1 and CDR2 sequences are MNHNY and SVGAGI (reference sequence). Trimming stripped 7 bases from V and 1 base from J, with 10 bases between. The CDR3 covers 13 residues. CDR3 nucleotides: TGTGCCAGCAACTCGGCGCGGAACACTGAAGCTTTCTTT. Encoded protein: CASNSARNTEAFF.

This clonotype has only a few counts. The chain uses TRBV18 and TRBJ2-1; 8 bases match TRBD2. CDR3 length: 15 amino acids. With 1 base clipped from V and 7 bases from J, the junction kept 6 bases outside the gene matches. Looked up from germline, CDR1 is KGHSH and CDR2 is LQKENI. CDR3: CASSPQRERGNEQFF. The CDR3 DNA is TGTGCCAGCTCACCACAGCGGGAGCGGGGGAATGAGCAGTTCTTC. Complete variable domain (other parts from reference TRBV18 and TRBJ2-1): NAGVMQNPRHLVRRRGQEARLRCSPMKGHSHVYWYRQLPEEGLKFMVYLQKENIIDESGMPKERFSAEFPKEGPSILRIQQVVRGDSAAYFCASSPQRERGNEQFFGPGTRLTVL.

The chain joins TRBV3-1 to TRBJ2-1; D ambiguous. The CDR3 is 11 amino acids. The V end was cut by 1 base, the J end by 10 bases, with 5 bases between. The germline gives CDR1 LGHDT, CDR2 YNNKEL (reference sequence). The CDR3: CASSQAVEQFF. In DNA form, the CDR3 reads TGTGCCAGCAGCCAAGCTGTGGAGCAGTTCTTC.

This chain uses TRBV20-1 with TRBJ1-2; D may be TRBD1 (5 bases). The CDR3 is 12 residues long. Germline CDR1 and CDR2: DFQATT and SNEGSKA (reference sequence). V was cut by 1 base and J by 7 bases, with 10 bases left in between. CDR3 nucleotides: TGCAGTGCTAGAGGCAGGGATACTGGCTACACCTTC. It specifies CSARGRDTGYTF.

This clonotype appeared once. CDR3 region: CASSQVATGANVLTF. The CDR3 bases are TGCGCCAGCAGCCAAGTCGCTACTGGGGCCAACGTCCTGACTTTC. The chain combines TRBV4-1 with TRBJ2-6; D is uncertain. V was pared by 1 base and J by 2 bases, with 6 bases between. The CDR3 is made up of 15 amino acids. Per the germline V gene, CDR1 is MGHRA and CDR2 is YSYEKL.

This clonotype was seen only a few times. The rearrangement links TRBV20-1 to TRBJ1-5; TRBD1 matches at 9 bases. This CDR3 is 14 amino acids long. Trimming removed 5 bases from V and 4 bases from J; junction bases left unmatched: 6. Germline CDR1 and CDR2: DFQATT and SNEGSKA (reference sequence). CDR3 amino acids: CSARRQGENQPQHF. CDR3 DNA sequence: TGCAGTGCTCGACGACAGGGGGAAAATCAGCCCCAGCATTTT.

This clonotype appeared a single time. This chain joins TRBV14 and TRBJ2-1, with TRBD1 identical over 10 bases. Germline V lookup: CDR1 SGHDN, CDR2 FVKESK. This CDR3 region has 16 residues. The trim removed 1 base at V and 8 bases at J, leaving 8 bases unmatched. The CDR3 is CASSQGRGQGNYEQFF. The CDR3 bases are TGTGCCAGCAGCCAAGGTCGGGGACAGGGGAACTATGAGCAGTTCTTC.

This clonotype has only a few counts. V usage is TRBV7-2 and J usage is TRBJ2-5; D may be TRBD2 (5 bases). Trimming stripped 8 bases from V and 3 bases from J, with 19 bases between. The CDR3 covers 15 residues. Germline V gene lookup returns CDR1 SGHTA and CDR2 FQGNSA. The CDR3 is CASGGSLSLKETQYF. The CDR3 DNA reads TGTGCCAGCGGCGGGTCATTAAGTCTGAAAGAGACCCAGTACTTC.

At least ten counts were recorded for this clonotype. For the CDR3, the DNA is TGTGCCAGCAGTTTACGGGGACTCCAAGAGACCCAGTACTTC. This codes for CASSLRGLQETQYF. The V and J genes are TRBV12-3 or TRBV12-4 and TRBJ2-5; D is perhaps TRBD2 (6 bases). The length of the CDR3 is 14 residues. Trimming removed 2 bases at V and 1 base at J, with 8 bases between.